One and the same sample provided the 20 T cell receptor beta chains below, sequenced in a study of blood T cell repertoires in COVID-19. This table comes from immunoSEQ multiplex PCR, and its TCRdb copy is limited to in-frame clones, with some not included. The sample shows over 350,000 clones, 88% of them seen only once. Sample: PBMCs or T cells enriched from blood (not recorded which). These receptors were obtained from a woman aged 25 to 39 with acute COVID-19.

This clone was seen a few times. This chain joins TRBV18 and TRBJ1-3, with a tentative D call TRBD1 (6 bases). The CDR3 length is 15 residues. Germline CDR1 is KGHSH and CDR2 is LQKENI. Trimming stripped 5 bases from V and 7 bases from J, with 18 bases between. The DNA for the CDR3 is TGTGCCAGCTCAGAACAGGGAATGAGCGCTAACACCATATATTTT. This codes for CASSEQGMSANTIYF.

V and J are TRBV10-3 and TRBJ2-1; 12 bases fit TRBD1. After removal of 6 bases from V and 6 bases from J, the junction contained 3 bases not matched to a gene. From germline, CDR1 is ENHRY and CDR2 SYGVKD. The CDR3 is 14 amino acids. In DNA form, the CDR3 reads TGTGCCATCAGACCGGGACAGGGGGCCAATGAGCAGTTCTTC. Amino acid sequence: CAIRPGQGANEQFF.

CDR3 region: CASSLAQGAYTEAFF. The CDR3 DNA is TGTGCCAGCAGTTTAGCTCAGGGGGCTTACACTGAAGCTTTCTTT. The J gene is TRBJ1-1, the V gene TRBV28; TRBD1 matches at 8 bases. Germline CDR1 is MDHEN and CDR2 is SYDVKM. V trimming: 2 bases; J trimming: 3 bases; junction bases outside the gene matches: 5. This CDR3 spans 15 amino acids.

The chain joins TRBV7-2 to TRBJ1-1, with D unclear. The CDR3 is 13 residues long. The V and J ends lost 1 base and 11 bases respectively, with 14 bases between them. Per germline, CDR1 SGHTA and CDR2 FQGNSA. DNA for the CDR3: TGTGCCAGCAGCTTAGGCGGCCCCAACCAGGCTTTCTTT. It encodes CASSLGGPNQAFF.

The DNA for the CDR3 is TGCGCCAGCAGCTTGGGTAGGCCGGGGTACACTGAAGCTTTCTTT. It codes for CASSLGRPGYTEAFF. This chain links TRBV5-1 with TRBJ1-1; no reliable D call. The CDR3 runs 15 residues. Germline V gene data show CDR1 as SGHRS and CDR2 as YFSETQ. Trimming left V 0 bases short and J 3 bases short, with 12 bases between. The full variable domain, in which reference TRBV5-1 and TRBJ1-1 provide the parts outside the CDR3, is KAGVTQTPRYLIKTRGQQVTLSCSPISGHRSVSWYQQTPGQGLQFLFEYFSETQRNKGNFPGRFSGRQFSNSRSEMNVSTLELGDSALYLCASSLGRPGYTEAFFGQGTRLTVV.

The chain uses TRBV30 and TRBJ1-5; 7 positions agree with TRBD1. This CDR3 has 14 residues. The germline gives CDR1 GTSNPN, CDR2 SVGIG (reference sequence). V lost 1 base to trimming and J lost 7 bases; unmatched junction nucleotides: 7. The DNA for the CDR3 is TGTGCCTGGAGTGGGACCAACAGGGGACAGCCCCAGCATTTT. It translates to CAWSGTNRGQPQHF.

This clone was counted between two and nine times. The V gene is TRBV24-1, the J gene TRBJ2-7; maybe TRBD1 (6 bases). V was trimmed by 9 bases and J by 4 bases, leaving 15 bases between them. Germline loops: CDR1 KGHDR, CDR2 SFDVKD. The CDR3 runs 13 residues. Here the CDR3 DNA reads TGTGCCACCGGGGGCTCAGACCTGTACGAGCAGTACTTC. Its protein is CATGGSDLYEQYF.

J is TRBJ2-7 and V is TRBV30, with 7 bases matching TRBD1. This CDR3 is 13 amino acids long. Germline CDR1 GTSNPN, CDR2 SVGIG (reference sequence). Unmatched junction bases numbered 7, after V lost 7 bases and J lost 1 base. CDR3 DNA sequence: TGTGCCTTACTCACAGGGGATTCCTACGAGCAGTACTTC. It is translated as CALLTGDSYEQYF.

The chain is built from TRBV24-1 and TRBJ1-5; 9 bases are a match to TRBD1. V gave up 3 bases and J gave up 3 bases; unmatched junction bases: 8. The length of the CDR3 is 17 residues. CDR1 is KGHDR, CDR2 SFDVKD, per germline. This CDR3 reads CATSDPRTGVLNQPQHF. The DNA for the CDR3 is TGTGCCACCAGTGATCCAAGGACAGGGGTCCTCAATCAGCCCCAGCATTTT.

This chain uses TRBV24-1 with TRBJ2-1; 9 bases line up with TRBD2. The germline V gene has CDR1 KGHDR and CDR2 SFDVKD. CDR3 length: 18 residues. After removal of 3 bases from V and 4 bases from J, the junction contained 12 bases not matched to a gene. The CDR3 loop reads CATSDPTLAGGRYNEQFF. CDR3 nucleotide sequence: TGTGCCACCAGTGATCCAACCCTGGCGGGGGGGCGTTACAATGAGCAGTTCTTC.

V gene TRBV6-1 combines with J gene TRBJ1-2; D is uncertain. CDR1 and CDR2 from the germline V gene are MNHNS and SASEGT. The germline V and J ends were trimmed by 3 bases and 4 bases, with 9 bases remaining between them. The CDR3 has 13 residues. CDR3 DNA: TGTGCCAGCAGTGAGATCGGGATCTATGGCTACACCTTC. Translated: CASSEIGIYGYTF.

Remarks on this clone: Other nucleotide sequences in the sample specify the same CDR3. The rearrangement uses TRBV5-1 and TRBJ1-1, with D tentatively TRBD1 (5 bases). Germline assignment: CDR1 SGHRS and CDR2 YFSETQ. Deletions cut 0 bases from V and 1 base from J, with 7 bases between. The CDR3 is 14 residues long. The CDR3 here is CASSLVGGNTEAFF. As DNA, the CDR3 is TGCGCCAGCAGCTTGGTGGGGGGGAACACTGAAGCTTTCTTT.

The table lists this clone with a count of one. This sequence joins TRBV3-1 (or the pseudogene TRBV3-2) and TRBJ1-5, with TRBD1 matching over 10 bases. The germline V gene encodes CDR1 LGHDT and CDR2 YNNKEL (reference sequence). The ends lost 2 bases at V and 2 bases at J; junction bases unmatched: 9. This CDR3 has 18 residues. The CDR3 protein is CASSQRFIGTGGNQPQHF. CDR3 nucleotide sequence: TGTGCCAGCAGCCAACGCTTCATAGGGACAGGGGGCAATCAGCCCCAGCATTTT.

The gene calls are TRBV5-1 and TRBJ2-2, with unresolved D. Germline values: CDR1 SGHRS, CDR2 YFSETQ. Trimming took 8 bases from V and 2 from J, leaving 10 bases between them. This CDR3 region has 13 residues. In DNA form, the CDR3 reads TGCGCCAGTTGTGACATTAACACCGGGGAGCTGTTTTTT. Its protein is CASCDINTGELFF.

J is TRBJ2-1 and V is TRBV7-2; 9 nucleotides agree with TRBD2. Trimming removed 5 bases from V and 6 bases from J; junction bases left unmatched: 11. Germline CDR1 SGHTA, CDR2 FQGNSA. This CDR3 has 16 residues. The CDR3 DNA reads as TGTGCCAGCAGCACATCGGCGGGGGGGCCATTCAATGAGCAGTTCTTC. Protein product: CASSTSAGGPFNEQFF.

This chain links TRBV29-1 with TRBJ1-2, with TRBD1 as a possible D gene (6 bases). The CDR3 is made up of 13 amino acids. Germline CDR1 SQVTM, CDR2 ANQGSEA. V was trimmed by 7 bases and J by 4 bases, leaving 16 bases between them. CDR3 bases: TGCAGCGCGGCGCCCAGGGGATTCTATGGCTACACCTTC. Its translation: CSAAPRGFYGYTF. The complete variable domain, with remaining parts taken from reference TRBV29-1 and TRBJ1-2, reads SAVISQKPSRDICQRGTSLTIQCQVDSQVTMMFWYRQQPGQSLTLIATANQGSEATYESGFVIDKFPISRPNLTFSTLTVSNMSPEDSSIYLCSAAPRGFYGYTFGSGTRLTVV.

The CDR3 here is CASSQDVRGHSRGELFF. The CDR3 DNA follows: TGTGCCAGCAGCCAAGATGTTCGGGGACACTCCCGCGGGGAGCTGTTTTTT. The V gene is TRBV3-1 (or the pseudogene TRBV3-2), the J gene TRBJ2-2; possibly TRBD1 for D (6 bases). The CDR3 extends over 17 amino acids. Trimming took off 0 bases at V and 7 bases at J, with 18 bases between the two ends. Germline CDR1 and CDR2: LGHDT and YNNKEL (reference sequence).

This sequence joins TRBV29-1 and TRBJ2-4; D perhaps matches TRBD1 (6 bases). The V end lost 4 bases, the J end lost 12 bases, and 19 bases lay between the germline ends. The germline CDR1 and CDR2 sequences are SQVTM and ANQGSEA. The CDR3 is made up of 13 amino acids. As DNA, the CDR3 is TGCAGCGTTGTTTATAGGCAGGGACACGCTCAGTACTTC. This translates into CSVVYRQGHAQYF.

The CDR3 region is CASSLMAAGGSYEQYF. The DNA of the CDR3 is TGTGCCAGCAGCTTAATGGCGGCGGGGGGATCCTACGAGCAGTACTTC. This chain uses TRBV7-3 with TRBJ2-7; 8 bases fit TRBD2. Germline CDR1 and CDR2: SGHTA and FQGTGA. This CDR3 is 16 amino acids long. J was trimmed by 1 base and V by 1 base; bases with no gene match: 6.

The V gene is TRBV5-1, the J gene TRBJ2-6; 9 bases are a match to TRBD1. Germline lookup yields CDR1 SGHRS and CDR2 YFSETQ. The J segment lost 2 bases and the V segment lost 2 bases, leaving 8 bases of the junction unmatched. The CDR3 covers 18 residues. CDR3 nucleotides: TGCGCCAGCAGCTTTTCCGGGACAGGGTTCGCTGGGGCCAACGTCCTGACTTTC. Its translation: CASSFSGTGFAGANVLTF.